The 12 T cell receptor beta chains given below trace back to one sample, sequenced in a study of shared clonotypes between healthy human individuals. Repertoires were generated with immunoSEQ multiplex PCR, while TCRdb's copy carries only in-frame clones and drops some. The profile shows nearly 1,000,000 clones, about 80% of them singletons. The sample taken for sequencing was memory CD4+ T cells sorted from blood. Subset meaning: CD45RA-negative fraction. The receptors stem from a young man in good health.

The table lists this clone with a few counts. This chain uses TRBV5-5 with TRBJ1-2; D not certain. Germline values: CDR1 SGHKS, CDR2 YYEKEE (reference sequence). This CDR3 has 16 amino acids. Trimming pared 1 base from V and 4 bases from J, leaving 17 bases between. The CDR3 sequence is CASSLSPGSNAYGYTF. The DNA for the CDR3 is TGTGCCAGCAGCTTGAGCCCAGGTTCCAATGCCTATGGCTACACCTTC.

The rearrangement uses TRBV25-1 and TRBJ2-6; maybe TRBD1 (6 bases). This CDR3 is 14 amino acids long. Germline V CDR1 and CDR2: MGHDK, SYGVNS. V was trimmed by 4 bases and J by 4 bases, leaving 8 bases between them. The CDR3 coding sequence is TGTGCCAGCAGTGGGCAGGGGGGGGCCAACGTCCTGACTTTC. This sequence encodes CASSGQGGANVLTF.

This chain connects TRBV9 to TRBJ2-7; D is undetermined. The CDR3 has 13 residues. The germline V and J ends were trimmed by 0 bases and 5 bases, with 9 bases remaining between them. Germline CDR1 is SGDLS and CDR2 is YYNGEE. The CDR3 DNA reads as TGTGCCAGCAGCGTAGCCCTAGGAGACGAGCAGTACTTC. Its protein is CASSVALGDEQYF.

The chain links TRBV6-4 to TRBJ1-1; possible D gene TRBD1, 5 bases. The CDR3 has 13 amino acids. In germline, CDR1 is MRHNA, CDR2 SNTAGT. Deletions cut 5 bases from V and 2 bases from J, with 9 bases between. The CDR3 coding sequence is TGTGCCAGCAGTCCGGGACTAAACACTGAAGCTTTCTTT. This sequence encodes CASSPGLNTEAFF.

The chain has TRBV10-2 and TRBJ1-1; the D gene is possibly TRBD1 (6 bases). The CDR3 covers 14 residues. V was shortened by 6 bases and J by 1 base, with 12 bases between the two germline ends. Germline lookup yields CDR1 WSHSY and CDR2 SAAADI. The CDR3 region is CASREEQGNTEAFF. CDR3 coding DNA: TGCGCCAGCAGGGAAGAACAGGGGAACACTGAAGCTTTCTTT.

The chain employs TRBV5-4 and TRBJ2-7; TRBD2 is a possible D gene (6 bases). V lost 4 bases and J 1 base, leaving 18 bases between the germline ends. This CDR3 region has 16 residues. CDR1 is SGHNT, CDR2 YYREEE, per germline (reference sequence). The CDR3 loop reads CASSRAHGSESYEQYF. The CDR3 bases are TGTGCCAGCAGCCGAGCCCACGGGAGTGAATCCTACGAGCAGTACTTC.

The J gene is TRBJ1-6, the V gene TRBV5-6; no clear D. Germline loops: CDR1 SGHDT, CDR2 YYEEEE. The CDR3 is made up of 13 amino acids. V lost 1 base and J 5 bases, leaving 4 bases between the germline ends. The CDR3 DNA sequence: TGTGCCAGCAGCTTGACAAATAATTCACCCCTCCACTTT. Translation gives CASSLTNNSPLHF.

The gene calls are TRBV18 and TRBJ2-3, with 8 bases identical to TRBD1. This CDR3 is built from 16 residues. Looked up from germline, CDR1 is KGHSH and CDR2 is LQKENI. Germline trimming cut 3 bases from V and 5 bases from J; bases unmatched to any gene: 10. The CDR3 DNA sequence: TGTGCCAGCTCACCGAGCGTGGGGACAGGAATAGATACGCAGTATTTT. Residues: CASSPSVGTGIDTQYF.

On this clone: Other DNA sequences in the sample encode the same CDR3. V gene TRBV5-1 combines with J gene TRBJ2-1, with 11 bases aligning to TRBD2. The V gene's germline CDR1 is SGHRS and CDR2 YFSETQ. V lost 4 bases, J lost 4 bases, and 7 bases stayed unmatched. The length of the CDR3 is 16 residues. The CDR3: CASSRTSGGIYNEQFF. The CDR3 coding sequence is TGCGCCAGCAGCAGAACTAGCGGGGGAATTTACAATGAGCAGTTCTTC.

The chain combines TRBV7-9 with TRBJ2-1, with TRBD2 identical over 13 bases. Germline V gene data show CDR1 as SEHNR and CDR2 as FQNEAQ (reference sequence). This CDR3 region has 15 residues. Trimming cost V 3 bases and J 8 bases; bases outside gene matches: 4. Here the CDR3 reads CASSFRTSGSYEQFF. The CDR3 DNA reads TGTGCCAGCAGCTTCCGGACTAGCGGGAGCTATGAGCAGTTCTTC.

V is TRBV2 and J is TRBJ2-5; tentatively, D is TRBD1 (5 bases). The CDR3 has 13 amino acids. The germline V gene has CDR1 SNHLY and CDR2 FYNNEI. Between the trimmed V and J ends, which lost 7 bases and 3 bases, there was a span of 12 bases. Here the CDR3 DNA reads TGTGCCAGCATGGGTGGGGCAAAAGAGACCCAGTACTTC. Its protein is CASMGGAKETQYF. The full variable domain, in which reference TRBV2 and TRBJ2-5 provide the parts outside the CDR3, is EPEVTQTPSHQVTQMGQEVILRCVPISNHLYFYWYRQILGQKVEFLVSFYNNEISEKSEIFDDQFSVERPDGSNFTLKIRSTKLEDSAMYFCASMGGAKETQYFGPGTRLLVL.

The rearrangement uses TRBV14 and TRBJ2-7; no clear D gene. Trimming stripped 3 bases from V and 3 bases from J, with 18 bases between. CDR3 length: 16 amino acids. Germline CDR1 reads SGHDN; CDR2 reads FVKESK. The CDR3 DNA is TGTGCCAGCAGCCAGTTCCCCCAGATACTAAGCTACGAGCAGTACTTC. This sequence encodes CASSQFPQILSYEQYF.